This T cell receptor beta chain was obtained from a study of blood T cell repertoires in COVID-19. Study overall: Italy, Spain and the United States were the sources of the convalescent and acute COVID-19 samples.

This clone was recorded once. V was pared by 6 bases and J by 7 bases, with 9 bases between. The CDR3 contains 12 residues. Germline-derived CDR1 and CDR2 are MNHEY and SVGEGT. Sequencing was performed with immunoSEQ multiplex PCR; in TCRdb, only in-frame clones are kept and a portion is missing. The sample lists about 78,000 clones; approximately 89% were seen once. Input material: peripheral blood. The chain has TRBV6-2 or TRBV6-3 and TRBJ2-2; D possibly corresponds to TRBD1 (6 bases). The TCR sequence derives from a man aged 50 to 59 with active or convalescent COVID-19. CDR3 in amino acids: CASSDRLGELFF. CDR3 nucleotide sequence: TGTGCCAGCAGCGACAGGCTCGGGGAGCTGTTTTTT.